This T cell receptor beta chain was identified during a study of blood T cell repertoires in COVID-19. For the study at large: Samples of COVID-19 (acute and convalescent) were obtained from the United States, Italy and Spain. Sample material is recorded as cDNA or gDNA derived from T cells, B-cell-depleted T cells, or PBMCs.

The CDR3 loop spans 14 amino acids. V lost 5 bases and J lost 12; bases outside the gene matches: 12. Germline V gene sequence: CDR1 MNHEY, CDR2 SVGAGI. The recovered donors of Cohort 3 showed two negative PCRs, clearance, or symptom resolution. As processed by the authors: Amplification of reference gene primers was used by the study to estimate nucleated cell counts. TCRdb keeps only in-frame clones here, not all; method: immunoSEQ multiplex PCR. Clone size and the V and J calls come from that table; the DNA yielded D and trimming. The sample includes about 46,000 clones, around 87% of them seen just once.

The specimen sequenced was PBMCs or T cells enriched from blood (not recorded which). The origin of this receptor is a woman between 50 and 59 years old who had recovered from COVID-19. The chain combines TRBV6-5 with TRBJ2-1; TRBD2 matches 8 bases. In DNA form, the CDR3 reads TGTGCCAGCAGTATTAGCGGGGTCCCAACGTCGCAGTTCTTC. Translating it yields CASSISGVPTSQFF.